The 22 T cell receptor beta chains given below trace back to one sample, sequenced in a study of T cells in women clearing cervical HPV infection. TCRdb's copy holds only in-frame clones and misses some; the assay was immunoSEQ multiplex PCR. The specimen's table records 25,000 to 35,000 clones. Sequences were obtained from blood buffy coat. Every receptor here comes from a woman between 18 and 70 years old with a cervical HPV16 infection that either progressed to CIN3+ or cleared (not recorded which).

The DNA read from the CDR3 is TGTGCCAGCAGCTTAGGACTGAGCAACACTGAA. Translating it yields CASSLGLSNTE. The whole CDR3 region reads CASSLGLSNTEAFF. The chain employs TRBV7-2 and TRBJ1-1; D call uncertain. The read gets to within 3 residues of the CDR3 end, and the germline J gene fills in the rest. Germline V gene lookup returns CDR1 SGHTA and CDR2 FQGNSA. The CDR3 has 14 residues. Trimming cost V 1 base and J 2 bases, with 8 bases left between them.

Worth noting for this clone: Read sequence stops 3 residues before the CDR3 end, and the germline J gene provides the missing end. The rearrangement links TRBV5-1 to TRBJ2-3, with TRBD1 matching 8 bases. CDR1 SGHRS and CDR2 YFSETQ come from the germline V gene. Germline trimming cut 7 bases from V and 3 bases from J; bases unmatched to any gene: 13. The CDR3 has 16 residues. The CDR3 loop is CASRPIGDRGTDTQYF. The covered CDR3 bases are TGCGCCAGCCGCCCGATCGGTGACAGGGGAACAGATACG.

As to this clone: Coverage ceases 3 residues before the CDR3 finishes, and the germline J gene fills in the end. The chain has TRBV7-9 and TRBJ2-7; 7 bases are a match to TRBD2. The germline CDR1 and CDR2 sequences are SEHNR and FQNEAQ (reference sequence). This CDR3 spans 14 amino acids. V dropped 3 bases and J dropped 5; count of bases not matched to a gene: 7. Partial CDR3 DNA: TGTGCCAGCAGCTTCGGGGGAAGCGGGAACGAG. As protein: CASSFGGSGNE. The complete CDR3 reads CASSFGGSGNEQYF.

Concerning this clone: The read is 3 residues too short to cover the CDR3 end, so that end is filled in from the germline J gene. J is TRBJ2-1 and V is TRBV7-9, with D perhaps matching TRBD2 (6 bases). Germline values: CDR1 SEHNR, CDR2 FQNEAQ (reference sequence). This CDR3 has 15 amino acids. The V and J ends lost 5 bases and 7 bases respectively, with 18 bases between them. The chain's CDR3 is CASSLRLGAVNEQFF. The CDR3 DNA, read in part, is TGTGCCAGCAGCCTCAGACTAGGAGCGGTTAATGAG. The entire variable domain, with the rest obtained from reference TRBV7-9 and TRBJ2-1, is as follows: DTGVSQNPRHKITKRGQNVTFRCDPISEHNRLYWYRQTLGQGPEFLTYFQNEAQLEKSRLLSDRFSAERPKGSFSTLEIQRTEQGDSAMYLCASSLRLGAVNEQFFGPGTRLTVL.

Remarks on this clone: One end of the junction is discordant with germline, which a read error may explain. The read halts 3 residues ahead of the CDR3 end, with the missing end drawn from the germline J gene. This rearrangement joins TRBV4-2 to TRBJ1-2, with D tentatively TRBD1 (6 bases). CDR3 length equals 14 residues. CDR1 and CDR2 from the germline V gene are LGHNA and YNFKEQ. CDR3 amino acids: CASSARQVTYGYTF. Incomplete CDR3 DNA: TGCGCCAGCAGCGCCCGACAGGTGACCTATGGC.

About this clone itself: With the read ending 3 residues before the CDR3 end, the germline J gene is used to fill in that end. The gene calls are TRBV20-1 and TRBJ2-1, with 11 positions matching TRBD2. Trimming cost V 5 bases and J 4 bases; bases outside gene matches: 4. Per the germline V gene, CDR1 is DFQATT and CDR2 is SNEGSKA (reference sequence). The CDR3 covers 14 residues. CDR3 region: CSAGTSGSYNEQFF. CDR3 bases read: TGCAGTGCTGGGACTAGCGGAAGTTACAATGAG.

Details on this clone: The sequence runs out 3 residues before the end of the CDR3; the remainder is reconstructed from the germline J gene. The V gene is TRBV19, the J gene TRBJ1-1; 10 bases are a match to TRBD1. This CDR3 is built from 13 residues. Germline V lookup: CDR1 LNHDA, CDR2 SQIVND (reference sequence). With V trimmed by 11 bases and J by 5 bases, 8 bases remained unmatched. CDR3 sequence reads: CAAGQGFYTEAFF. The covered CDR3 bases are TGTGCCGCGGGACAGGGGTTTTATACTGAA.

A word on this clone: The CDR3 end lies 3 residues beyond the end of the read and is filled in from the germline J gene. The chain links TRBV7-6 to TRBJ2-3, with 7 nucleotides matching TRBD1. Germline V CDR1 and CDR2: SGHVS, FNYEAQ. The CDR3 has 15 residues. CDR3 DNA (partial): TGTGCCAGCAGCTTAGAGGTGACAGGGAGAGAGACG. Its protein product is CASSLEVTGRET. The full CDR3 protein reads CASSLEVTGRETQYF.

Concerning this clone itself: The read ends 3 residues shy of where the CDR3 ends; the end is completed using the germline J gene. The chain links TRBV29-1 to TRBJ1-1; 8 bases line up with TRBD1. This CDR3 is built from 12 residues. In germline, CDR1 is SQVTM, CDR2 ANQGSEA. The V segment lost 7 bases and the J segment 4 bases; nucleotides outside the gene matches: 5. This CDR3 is CSGQGMATEAFF. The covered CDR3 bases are TGCAGCGGACAGGGGATGGCCACTGAA.

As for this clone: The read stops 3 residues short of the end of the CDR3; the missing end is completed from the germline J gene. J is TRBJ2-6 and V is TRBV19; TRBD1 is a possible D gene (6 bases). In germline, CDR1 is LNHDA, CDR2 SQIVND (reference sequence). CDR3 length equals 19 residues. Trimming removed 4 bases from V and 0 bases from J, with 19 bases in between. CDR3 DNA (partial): TGTGCCAGTAGTAAAACAGGGCCACCACATCTCTCTGGGGCCAACGTC. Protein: CASSKTGPPHLSGANV. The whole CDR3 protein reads CASSKTGPPHLSGANVLTF.

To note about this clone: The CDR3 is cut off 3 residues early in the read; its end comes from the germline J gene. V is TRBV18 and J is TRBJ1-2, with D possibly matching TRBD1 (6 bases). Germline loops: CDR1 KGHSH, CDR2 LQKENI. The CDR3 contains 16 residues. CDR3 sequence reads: CASSPINRVGDNDYTF. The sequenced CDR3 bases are TGTGCCAGCTCACCCATCAACAGGGTTGGGGACAATGAC.

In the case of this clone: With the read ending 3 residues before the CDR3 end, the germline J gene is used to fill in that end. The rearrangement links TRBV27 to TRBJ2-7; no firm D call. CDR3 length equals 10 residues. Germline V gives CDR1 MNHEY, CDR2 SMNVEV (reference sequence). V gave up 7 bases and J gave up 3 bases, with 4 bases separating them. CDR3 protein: CASNNYEQYF. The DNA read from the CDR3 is TGTGCCAGCAACAACTACGAG.

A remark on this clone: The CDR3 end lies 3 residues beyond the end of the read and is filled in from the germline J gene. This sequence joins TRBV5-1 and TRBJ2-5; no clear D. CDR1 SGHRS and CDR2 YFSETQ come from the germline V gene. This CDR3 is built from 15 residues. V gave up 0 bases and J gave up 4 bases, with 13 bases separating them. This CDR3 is CASSLASKTGETQYF. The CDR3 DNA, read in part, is TGCGCCAGCAGCTTGGCCTCTAAAACGGGAGAGACC. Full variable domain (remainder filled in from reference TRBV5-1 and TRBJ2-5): KAGVTQTPRYLIKTRGQQVTLSCSPISGHRSVSWYQQTPGQGLQFLFEYFSETQRNKGNFPGRFSGRQFSNSRSEMNVSTLELGDSALYLCASSLASKTGETQYFGPGTRLLVL.

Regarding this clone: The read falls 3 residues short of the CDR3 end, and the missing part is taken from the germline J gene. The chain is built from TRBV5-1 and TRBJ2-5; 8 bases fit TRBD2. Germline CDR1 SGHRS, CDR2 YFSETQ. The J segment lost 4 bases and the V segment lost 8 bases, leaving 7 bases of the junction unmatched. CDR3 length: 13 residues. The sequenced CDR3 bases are TGCGCCAGTAAGCGGGAGTTACGAGAGACC. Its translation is CASKRELRET. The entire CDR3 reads CASKRELRETQYF.

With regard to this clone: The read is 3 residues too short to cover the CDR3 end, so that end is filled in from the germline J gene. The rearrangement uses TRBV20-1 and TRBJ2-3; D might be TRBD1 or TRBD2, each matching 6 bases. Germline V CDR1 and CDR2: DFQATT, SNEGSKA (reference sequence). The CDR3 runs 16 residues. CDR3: CSARDPMGRDNQPQYF. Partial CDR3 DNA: TGCAGTGCTAGAGATCCTATGGGGCGGGACAATCAGCCG.

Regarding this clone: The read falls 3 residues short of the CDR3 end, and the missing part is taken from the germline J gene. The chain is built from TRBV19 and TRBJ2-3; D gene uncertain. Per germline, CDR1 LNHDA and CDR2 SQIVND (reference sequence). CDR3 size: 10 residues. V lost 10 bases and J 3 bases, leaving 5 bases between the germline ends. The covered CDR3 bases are TGTGCCAAAGCGACAGATACG. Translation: CAKATDT. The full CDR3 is CAKATDTQYF.

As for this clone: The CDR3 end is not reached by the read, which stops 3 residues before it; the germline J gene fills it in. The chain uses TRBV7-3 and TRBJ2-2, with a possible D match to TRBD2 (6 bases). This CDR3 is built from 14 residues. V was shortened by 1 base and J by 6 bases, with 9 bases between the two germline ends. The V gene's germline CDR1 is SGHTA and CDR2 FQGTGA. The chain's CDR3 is CASSLRGDSGELFF. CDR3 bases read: TGTGCCAGCAGCTTAAGGGGGGATTCCGGGGAG.

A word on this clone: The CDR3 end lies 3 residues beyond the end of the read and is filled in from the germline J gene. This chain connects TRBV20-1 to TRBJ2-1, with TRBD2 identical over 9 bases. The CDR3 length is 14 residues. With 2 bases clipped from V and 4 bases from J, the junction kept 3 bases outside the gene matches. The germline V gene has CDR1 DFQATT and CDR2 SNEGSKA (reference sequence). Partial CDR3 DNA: TGCAGTGCTAGAATGGCGGGGGGGTACAATGAG. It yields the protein CSARMAGGYNE. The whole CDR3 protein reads CSARMAGGYNEQFF.

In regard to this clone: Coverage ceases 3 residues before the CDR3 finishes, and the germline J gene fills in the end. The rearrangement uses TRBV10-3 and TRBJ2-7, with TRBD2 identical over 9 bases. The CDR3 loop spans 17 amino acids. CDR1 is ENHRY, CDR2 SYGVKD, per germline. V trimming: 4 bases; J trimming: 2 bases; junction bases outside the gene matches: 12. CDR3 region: CAISGSLGGTSPYEQYF. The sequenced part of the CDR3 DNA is TGTGCCATCAGTGGAAGTTTGGGGGGGACTAGCCCCTACGAG.

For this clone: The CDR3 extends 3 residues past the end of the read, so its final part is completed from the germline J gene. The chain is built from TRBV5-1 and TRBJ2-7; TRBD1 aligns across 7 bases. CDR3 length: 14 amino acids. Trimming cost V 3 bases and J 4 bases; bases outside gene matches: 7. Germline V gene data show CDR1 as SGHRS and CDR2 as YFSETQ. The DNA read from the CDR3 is TGCGCCAGCAGCTCCTCAGGGGACAGTTACGAG. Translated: CASSSSGDSYE. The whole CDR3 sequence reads CASSSSGDSYEQYF.

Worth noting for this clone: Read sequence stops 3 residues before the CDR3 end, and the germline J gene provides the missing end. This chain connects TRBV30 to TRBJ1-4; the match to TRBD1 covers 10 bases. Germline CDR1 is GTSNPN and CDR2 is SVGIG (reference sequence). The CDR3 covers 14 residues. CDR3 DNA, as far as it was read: TGTGCCTGGAGACATTCAGACAGGGGGCGTAAA. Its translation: CAWRHSDRGRK. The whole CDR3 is CAWRHSDRGRKLFF.

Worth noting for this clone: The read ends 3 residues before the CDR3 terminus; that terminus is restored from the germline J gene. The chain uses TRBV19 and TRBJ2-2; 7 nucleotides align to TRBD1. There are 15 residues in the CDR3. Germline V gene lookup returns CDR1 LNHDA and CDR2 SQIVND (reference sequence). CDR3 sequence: CASSAQGLVNSPLFF. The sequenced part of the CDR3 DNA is TGTGCCAGTAGTGCACAGGGGTTGGTTAATTCACCG.